This TCR beta chain was profiled in a study of long-term antiretroviral therapy in people with HIV. Study-level information: Earliest sampling preceded the 2015 immediate-ART recommendation by about a decade. General study results and limits: HIV repertoires spanned tighter CDR3 length ranges than controls did.

Donors each had at least one pre-ART PBMC sample and at least two post-ART ones. Trimming pared 6 bases from V and 1 base from J, leaving 9 bases between. Germline values: CDR1 KGHSH, CDR2 LQKENI. The CDR3 contains 13 residues. Version v3.0 of the immunoSEQ assay ran at survey level. Data came from immunoSEQ multiplex PCR; TCRdb stores just in-frame clones and leaves some out. The sample has about 24,000 clones, 80% to 85% seen once. Points on this clone: Its matching antigen is unknown.

The sequenced sample was unsorted PBMCs, obtained 0.4 years after starting antiretroviral therapy. V gene TRBV18 combines with J gene TRBJ1-1, with TRBD1 as a possible D gene (5 bases). The receptor was isolated from a man in his forties or fifties with HIV. Here the CDR3 DNA reads TGTGCCAGCTCCTCCGGGGGGAACACTGAAGCTTTCTTT. It codes for CASSSGGNTEAFF.